This T cell receptor (beta chain) was captured in a study of HIV-infected patients and healthy controls. Study-level findings and limits: HIV-associated CDR3 frequencies dropped significantly during therapy; CMV-associated ones, mostly rising, changed nonsignificantly. HIV-infected repertoires had significantly higher mean Gini indices than controls, possibly reflecting oligoclonality. With just sixteen HIV-infected individuals processed, the findings' generality was considered strongly limited. Apparent post-therapy Gini recovery among HIV-infected patients was not reproduced with size-matched repertoires.

Reverse transcription used around 500 ng RNA and constant-region primers for alpha and beta. Using multiplexing indices, alpha and beta chain libraries were generated apart by chain-specific third strand synthesis. MiXCR, applied by TCRdb to the 5' RACE reads, yields one record per CDR3 protein. Of about 18,000 distinct CDR3 sequences listed, less than 15% are singletons. Concerning this clonotype: Antigen unknown.

CDR3 length equals 10 residues. Germline values: CDR1 DFQATT, CDR2 SNEGSKA (reference sequence). Trimming pared 8 bases from V and 4 bases from J, leaving 6 bases between. All unsorted peripheral T cells were captured because whole blood was used without fractionation. The sample was blood. The sequence was collected from an adult in good health. The chain is built from TRBV20-1 and TRBJ2-1, with D hard to call. CDR3 sequence: CSILYNEQFF. Written as DNA, the CDR3 is TGCAGTATCCTGTACAATGAGCAGTTCTTC.